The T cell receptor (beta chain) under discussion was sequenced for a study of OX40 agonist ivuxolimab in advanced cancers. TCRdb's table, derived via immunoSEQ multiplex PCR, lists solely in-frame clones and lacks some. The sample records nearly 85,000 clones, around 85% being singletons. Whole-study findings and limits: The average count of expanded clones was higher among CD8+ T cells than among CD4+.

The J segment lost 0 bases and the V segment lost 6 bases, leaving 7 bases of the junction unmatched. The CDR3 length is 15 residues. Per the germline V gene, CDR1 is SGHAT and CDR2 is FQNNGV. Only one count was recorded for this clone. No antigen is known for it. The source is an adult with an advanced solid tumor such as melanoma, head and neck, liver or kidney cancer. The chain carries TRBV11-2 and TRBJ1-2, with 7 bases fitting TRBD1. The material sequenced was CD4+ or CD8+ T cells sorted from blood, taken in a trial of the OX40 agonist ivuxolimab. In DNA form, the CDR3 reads TGTGCCAGCAGACCCGACAGGGCAGCTAACTATGGCTACACCTTC. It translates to CASRPDRAANYGYTF.